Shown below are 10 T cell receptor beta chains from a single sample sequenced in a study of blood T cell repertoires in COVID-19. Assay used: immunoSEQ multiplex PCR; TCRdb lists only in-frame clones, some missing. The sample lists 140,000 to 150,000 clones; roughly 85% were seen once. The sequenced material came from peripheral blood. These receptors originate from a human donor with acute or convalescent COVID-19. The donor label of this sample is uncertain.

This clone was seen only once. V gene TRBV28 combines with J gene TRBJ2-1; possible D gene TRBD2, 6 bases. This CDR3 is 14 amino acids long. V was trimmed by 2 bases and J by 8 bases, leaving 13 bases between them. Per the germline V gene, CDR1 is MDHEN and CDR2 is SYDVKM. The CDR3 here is CASSLGLALDEQFF. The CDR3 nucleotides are TGTGCCAGCAGTTTAGGGCTAGCGCTCGATGAGCAGTTCTTC.

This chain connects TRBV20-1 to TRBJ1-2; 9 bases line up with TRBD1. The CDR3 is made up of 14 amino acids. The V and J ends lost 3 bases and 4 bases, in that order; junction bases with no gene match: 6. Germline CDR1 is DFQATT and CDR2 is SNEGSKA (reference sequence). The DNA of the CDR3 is TGCAGTGCTAGTGAGACAGGGGGTATCTATGGCTACACCTTC. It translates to CSASETGGIYGYTF.

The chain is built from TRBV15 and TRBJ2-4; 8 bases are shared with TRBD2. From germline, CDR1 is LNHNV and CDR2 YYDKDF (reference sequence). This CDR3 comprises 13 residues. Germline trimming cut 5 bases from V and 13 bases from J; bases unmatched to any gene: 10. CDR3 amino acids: CATSPGLERLQYF. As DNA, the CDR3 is TGTGCCACCAGCCCGGGACTAGAGCGGCTCCAGTACTTC. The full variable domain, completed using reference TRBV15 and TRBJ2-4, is DAMVIQNPRYQVTQFGKPVTLSCSQTLNHNVMYWYQQKSSQAPKLLFHYYDKDFNNEADTPDNFQSRRPNTSFCFLDIRSPGLGDTAMYLCATSPGLERLQYFGAGTRLSVL.

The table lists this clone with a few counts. CDR3 region: CASSFGGLGNEQFF. Written as DNA, the CDR3 is TGTGCCAGCAGCTTCGGAGGGCTTGGCAATGAGCAGTTCTTC. The chain recombines TRBV7-2 with TRBJ2-1, with D possibly being TRBD2 (6 bases). V lost 3 bases and J 6 bases, leaving 12 bases between the germline ends. The CDR3 is 14 amino acids. Germline lookup yields CDR1 SGHTA and CDR2 FQGNSA.

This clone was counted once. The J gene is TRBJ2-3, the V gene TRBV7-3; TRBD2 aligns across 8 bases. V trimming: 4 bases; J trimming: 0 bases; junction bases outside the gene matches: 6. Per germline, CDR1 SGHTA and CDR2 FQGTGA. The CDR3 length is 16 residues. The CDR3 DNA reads TGTGCCAGCAGCTCCAAGAGCGGGAGTAGCACAGATACGCAGTATTTT. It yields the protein CASSSKSGSSTDTQYF.

The CDR3 DNA reads as TGTGCCAGCAGCAGGGAGGGATACACAGATACGCAGTATTTT. Translation: CASSREGYTDTQYF. The chain carries TRBV7-3 and TRBJ2-3; 7 bases match TRBD2. The CDR3 runs to 14 residues. After removal of 5 bases from V and 2 bases from J, the junction contained 4 bases not matched to a gene. Looked up from germline, CDR1 is SGHTA and CDR2 is FQGTGA.

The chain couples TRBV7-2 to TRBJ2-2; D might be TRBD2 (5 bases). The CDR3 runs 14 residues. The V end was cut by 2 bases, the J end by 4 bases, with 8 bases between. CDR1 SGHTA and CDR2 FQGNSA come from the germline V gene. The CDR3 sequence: CASSLRGTTGELFF. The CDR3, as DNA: TGTGCCAGCAGCTTACGGGGAACCACCGGGGAGCTGTTTTTT.

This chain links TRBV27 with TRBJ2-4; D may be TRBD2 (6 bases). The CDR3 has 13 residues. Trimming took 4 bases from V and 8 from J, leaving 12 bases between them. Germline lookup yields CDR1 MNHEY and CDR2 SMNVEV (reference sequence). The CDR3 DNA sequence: TGTGCCAGCAGTTGGGACTGGGGAGACATTCAGTACTTC. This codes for CASSWDWGDIQYF.

This CDR3 is CASRLAEIGYTF. The CDR3 nucleotides are TGTGCCAGCAGGCTGGCGGAGATTGGCTACACCTTC. J is TRBJ1-2 and V is TRBV6-5, with D unresolved. V was shortened by 6 bases and J by 7 bases, with 12 bases between the two germline ends. The CDR3 loop spans 12 amino acids. CDR1 is MNHEY, CDR2 SVGAGI, per germline.

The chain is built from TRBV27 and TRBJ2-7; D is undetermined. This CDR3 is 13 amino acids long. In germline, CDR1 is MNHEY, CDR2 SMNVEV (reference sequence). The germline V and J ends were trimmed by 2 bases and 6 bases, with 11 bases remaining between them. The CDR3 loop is CASSLIGEREQYF. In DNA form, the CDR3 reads TGTGCCAGCAGTTTAATTGGTGAGCGCGAGCAGTACTTC.